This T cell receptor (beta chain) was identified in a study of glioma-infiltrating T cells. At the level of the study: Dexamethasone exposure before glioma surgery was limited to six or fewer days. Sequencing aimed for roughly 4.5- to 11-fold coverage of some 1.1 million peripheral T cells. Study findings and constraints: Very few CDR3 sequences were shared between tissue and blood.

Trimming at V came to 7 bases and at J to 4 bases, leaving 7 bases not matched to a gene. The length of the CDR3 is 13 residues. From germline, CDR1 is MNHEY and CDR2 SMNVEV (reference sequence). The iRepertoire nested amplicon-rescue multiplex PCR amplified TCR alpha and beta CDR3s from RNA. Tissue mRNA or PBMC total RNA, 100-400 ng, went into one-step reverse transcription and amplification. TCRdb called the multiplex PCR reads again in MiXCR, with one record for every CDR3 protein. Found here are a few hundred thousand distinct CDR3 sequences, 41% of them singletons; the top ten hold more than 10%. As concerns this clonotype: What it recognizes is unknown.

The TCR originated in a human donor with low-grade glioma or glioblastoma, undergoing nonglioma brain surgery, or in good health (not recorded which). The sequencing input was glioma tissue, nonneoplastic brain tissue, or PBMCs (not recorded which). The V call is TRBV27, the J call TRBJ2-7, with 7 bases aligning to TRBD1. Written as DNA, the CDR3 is TGTGCCAGCATCCGGGGACAGCTATACGAGCAGTACTTC. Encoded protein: CASIRGQLYEQYF.